A single sample is the source of the 8 T cell receptor beta chains below, sequenced in a study of human T cells and chemical hapten exposure. MiXCR, applied by TCRdb to the RACE reads, yields one record per CDR3 protein. Of over 300,000 distinct CDR3 sequences in the sample, approximately 5.1% were seen once. The time point is: pre-sensitization, week 0. Treatment reported: therapeutic diphenylcyclopropenone sensitization with weekly scalp DPC. The sample here was whole blood, taken in connection with sensitization to the hapten diphenylcyclopropenone (DPC). The receptors come from a woman in her fifties or sixties with alopecia areata. Some clones in this sample may be carry-over from other donors' samples.

This clonotype was detected many times. V gene TRBV11-2 combines with J gene TRBJ1-1; the D gene is possibly TRBD1 (5 bases). The CDR3 loop spans 15 amino acids. Germline CDR1 SGHAT, CDR2 FQNNGV. V was clipped by 1 base and J by 5 bases, with 14 bases between them. The chain's CDR3 is CASSLGGFGGTEAFF. CDR3 DNA sequence: TGTGCCAGCAGCTTAGGGGGCTTCGGCGGGACTGAAGCTTTCTTT.

The chain employs TRBV5-1 and TRBJ2-5; possible D gene TRBD2, 5 bases. Looked up from germline, CDR1 is SGHRS and CDR2 is YFSETQ. V was pared by 4 bases and J by 0 bases, with 10 bases between. The CDR3 has 14 amino acids. CDR3 region: CASSRLGNQETQYF. CDR3 coding DNA: TGCGCCAGCAGCCGGCTCGGGAACCAAGAGACCCAGTACTTC. The full variable domain, rest sourced from reference TRBV5-1 and TRBJ2-5, is KAGVTQTPRYLIKTRGQQVTLSCSPISGHRSVSWYQQTPGQGLQFLFEYFSETQRNKGNFPGRFSGRQFSNSRSEMNVSTLELGDSALYLCASSRLGNQETQYFGPGTRLLVL.

In its sample, this clonotype was seen a few times. The chain is built from TRBV10-3 and TRBJ2-3; 7 positions agree with TRBD1. In germline, CDR1 is ENHRY, CDR2 SYGVKD. CDR3 length: 14 amino acids. V shed 10 bases and J 0 bases; nucleotides not matched to a gene: 7. The CDR3: CATRTGTSTDTQYF. In nucleotides, the CDR3 is TGTGCCACACGGACAGGCACTAGCACAGATACGCAGTATTTT.

This clonotype has only a few counts. The chain combines TRBV5-1 with TRBJ2-7; 10 nucleotides match TRBD1. The CDR3 runs to 16 residues. V lost 3 bases to trimming and J lost 6 bases; unmatched junction nucleotides: 12. The germline gives CDR1 SGHRS, CDR2 YFSETQ. The CDR3 DNA sequence: TGCGCCAGCAGCTCCGGGACAGGGGTTGGAGTGGGCGAGCAGTACTTC. Translation: CASSSGTGVGVGEQYF.

This clonotype was found a few times. The chain has TRBV10-3 and TRBJ1-6; D might be TRBD1 (5 bases). CDR1 is ENHRY, CDR2 SYGVKD, per germline. V was trimmed by 6 bases and J by 0 bases, leaving 12 bases between them. The length of the CDR3 is 16 residues. The CDR3 coding sequence is TGTGCCATCAGGGGCGGGGGACCCTCCTATAATTCACCCCTCCACTTT. Translating gives CAIRGGGPSYNSPLHF.

This rearrangement joins TRBV7-9 to TRBJ1-4, with TRBD1 matching over 8 bases. V was pared by 5 bases and J by 5 bases, with 19 bases of the junction left unmatched. Germline V gene lookup returns CDR1 SEHNR and CDR2 FQNEAQ (reference sequence). There are 19 residues in the CDR3. CDR3 amino acids: CASSDTSGQDRTANEKLFF. The CDR3, as DNA: TGTGCCAGCAGCGATACCTCGGGACAGGACCGAACGGCGAATGAAAAACTGTTTTTT.

The rearrangement uses TRBV20-1 and TRBJ2-1; D gene unclear. V was pared by 1 base and J by 7 bases, with 11 bases between. The CDR3 length is 13 residues. Germline CDR1 reads DFQATT; CDR2 reads SNEGSKA (reference sequence). The CDR3 protein is CSARAGFGNEQFF. The CDR3 nucleotides are TGCAGTGCTAGAGCTGGGTTTGGTAATGAGCAGTTCTTC.

This clonotype was detected a few times. J is TRBJ2-3 and V is TRBV27; a possible D gene is TRBD2 (6 bases). V lost 2 bases and J lost 2, with 17 bases in between. This CDR3 is built from 17 residues. Germline V gene lookup returns CDR1 MNHEY and CDR2 SMNVEV (reference sequence). CDR3 loop: CASSLIWSGLLTDTQYF. The CDR3 coding sequence is TGTGCCAGCAGTTTAATCTGGTCGGGACTCCTCACAGATACGCAGTATTTT.